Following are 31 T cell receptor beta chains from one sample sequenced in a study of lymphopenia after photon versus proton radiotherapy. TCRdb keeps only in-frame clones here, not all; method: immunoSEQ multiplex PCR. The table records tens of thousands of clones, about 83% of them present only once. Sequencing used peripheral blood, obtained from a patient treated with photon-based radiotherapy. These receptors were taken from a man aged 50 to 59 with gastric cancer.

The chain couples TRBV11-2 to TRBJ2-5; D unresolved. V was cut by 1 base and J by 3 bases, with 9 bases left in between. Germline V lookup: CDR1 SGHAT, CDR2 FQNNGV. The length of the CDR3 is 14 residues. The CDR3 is CASSLGLRKETQYF. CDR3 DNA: TGTGCCAGCAGCTTAGGTCTTAGGAAAGAGACCCAGTACTTC. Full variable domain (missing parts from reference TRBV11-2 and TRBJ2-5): EAGVAQSPRYKIIEKRQSVAFWCNPISGHATLYWYQQILGQGPKLLIQFQNNGVVDDSQLPKDRFSAERLKGVDSTLKIQPAKLEDSAVYLCASSLGLRKETQYFGPGTRLLVL.

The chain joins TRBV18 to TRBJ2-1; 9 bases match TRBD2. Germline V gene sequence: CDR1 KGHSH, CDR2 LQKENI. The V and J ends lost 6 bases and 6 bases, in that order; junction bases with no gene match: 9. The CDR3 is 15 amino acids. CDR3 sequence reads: CASSPWREGLNEQFF. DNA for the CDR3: TGTGCCAGCTCCCCCTGGCGGGAGGGGCTCAATGAGCAGTTCTTC. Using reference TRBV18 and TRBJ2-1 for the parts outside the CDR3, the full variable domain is NAGVMQNPRHLVRRRGQEARLRCSPMKGHSHVYWYRQLPEEGLKFMVYLQKENIIDESGMPKERFSAEFPKEGPSILRIQQVVRGDSAAYFCASSPWREGLNEQFFGPGTRLTVL.

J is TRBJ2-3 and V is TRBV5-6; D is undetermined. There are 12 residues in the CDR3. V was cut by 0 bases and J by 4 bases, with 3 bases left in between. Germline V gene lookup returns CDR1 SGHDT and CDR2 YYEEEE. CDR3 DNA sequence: TGTGCCAGCAGCTTGGAGGCAGATACGCAGTATTTT. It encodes CASSLEADTQYF.

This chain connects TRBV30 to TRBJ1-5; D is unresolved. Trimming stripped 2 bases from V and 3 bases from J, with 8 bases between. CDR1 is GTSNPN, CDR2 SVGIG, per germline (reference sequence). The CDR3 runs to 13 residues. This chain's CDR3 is CAWSYAANQPQHF. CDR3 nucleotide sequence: TGTGCCTGGAGTTACGCGGCCAATCAGCCCCAGCATTTT.

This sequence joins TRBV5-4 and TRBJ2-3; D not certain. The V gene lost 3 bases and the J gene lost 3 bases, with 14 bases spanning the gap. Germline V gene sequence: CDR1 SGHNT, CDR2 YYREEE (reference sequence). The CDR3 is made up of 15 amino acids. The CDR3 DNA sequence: TGTGCCAGCAGCTGGAGTGGCCCGAGGACAGATACGCAGTATTTT. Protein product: CASSWSGPRTDTQYF.

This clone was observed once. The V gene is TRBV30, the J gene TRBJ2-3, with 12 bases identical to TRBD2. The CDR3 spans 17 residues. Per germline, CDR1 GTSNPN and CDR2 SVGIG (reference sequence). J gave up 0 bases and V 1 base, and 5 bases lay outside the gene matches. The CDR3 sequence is CAWSAAGLAGSTDTQYF. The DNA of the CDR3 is TGTGCCTGGAGTGCTGCAGGACTAGCGGGGAGCACAGATACGCAGTATTTT.

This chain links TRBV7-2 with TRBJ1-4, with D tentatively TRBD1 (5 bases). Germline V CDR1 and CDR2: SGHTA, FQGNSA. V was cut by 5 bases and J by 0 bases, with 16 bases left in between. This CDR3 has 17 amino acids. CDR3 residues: CASSQSPVGATNEKLFF. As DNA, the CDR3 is TGTGCCAGCAGCCAAAGCCCAGTGGGGGCAACTAATGAAAAACTGTTTTTT.

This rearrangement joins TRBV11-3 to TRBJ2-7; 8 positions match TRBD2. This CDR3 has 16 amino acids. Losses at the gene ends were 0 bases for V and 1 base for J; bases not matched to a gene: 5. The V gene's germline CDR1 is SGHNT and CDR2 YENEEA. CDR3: CASSLDGRGGSYEQYF. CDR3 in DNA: TGTGCCAGCAGCTTAGATGGCCGCGGGGGGTCCTACGAGCAGTACTTC.

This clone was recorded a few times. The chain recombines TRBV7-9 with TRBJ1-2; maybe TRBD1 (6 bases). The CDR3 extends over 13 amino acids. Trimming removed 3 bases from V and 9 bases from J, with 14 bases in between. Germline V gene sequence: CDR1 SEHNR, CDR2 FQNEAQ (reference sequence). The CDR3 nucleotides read TGTGCCAGCAGCTTTGGGACAACCGTAAGCTACACCTTC. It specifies CASSFGTTVSYTF.

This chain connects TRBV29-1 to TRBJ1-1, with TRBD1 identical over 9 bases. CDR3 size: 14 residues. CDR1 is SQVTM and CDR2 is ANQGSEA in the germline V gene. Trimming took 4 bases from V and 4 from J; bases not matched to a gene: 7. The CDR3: CSVAGTGLGTEAFF. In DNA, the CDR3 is TGCAGCGTTGCCGGGACAGGGTTGGGCACTGAAGCTTTCTTT.

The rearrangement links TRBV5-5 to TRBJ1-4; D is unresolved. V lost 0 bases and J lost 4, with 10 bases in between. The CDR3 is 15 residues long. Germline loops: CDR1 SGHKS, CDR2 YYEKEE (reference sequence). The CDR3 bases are TGTGCCAGCAGCTTGGAACGCACGCTTAATGAAAAACTGTTTTTT. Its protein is CASSLERTLNEKLFF. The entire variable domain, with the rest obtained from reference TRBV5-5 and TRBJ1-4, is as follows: DAGVTQSPTHLIKTRGQQVTLRCSPISGHKSVSWYQQVLGQGPQFIFQYYEKEERGRGNFPDRFSARQFPNYSSELNVNALLLGDSALYLCASSLERTLNEKLFFGSGTQLSVL.

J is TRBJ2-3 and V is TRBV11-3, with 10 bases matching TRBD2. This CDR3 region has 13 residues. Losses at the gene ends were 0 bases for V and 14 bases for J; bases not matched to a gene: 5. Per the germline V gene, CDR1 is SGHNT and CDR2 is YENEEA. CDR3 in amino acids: CASSLDPSGRRYF. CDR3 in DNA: TGTGCCAGCAGCTTAGACCCTAGCGGGAGAAGGTATTTT. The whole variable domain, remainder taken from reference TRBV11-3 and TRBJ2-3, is EAGVVQSPRYKIIEKKQPVAFWCNPISGHNTLYWYLQNLGQGPELLIRYENEEAVDDSQLPKDRFSAERLKGVDSTLKIQPAELGDSAVYLCASSLDPSGRRYFGPGTRLTVL.

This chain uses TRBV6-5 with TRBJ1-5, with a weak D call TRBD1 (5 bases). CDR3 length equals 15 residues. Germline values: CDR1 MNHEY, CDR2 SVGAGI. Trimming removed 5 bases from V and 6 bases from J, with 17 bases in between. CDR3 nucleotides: TGTGCCAGCAGTGCCCGACAGTCCCAGCGTCAGCCCCAGCATTTT. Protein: CASSARQSQRQPQHF.

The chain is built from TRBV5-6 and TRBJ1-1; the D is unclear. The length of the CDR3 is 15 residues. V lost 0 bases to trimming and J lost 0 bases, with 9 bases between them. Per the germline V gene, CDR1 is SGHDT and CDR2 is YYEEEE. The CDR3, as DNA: TGTGCCAGCAGCTTGGGACGGGAGATGAACACTGAAGCTTTCTTT. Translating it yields CASSLGREMNTEAFF.

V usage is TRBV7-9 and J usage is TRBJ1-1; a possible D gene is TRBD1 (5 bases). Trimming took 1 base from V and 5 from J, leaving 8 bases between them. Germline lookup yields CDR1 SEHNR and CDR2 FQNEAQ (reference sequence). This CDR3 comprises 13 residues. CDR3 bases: TGTGCCAGCAGCTTAGGACAGTGGACTGAAGCTTTCTTT. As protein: CASSLGQWTEAFF.

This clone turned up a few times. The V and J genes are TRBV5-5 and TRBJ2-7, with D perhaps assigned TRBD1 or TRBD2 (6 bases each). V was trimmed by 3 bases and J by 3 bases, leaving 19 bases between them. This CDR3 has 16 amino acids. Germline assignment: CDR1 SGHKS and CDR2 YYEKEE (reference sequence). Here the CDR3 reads CASSWGSGRGLYEQYF. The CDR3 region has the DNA TGTGCCAGCAGCTGGGGTTCGGGCAGGGGACTCTACGAGCAGTACTTC.

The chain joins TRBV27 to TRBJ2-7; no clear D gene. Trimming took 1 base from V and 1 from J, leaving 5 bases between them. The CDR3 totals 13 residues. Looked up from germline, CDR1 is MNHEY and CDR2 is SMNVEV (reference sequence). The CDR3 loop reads CASSLWGSYEQYF. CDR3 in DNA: TGTGCCAGCAGTTTATGGGGATCCTACGAGCAGTACTTC.

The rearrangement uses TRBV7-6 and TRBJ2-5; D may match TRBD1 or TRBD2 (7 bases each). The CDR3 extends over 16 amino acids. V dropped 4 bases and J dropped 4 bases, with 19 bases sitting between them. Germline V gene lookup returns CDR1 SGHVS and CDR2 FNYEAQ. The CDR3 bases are TGTGCCAGCAGCTGGAGGGGAGGGGGCGCGGTAGAGACCCAGTACTTC. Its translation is CASSWRGGGAVETQYF. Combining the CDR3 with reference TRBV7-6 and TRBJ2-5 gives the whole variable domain GAGVSQSPRYKVTKRGQDVALRCDPISGHVSLYWYRQALGQGPEFLTYFNYEAQQDKSGLPNDRFSAERPEGSISTLTIQRTEQRDSAMYRCASSWRGGGAVETQYFGPGTRLLVL.

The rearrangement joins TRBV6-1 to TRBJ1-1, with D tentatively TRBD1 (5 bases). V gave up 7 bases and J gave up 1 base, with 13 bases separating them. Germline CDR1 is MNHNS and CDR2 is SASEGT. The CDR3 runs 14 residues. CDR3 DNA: TGTGCCAGCACCCAGGGACGGACGAACACTGAAGCTTTCTTT. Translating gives CASTQGRTNTEAFF.

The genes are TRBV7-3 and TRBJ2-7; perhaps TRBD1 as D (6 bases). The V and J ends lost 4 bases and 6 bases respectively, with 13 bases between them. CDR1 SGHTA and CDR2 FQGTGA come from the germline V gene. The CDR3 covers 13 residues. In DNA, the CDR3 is TGTGCCAGCAGCTCCCTACAGGGAAGCGAGCAGTACTTC. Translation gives CASSSLQGSEQYF.

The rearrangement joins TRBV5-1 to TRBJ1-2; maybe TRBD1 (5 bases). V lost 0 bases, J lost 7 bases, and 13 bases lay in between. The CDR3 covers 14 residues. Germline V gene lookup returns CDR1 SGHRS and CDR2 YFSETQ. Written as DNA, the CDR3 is TGCGCCAGCAGCTTGGATGGCAGGGCGGGTGGCTACACCTTC. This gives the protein CASSLDGRAGGYTF.

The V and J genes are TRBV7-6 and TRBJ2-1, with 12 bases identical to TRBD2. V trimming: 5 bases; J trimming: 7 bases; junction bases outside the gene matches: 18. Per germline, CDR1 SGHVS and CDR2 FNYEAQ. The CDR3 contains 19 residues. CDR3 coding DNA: TGTGCCAGCAGCCTAGGGGGGCTAGCGGGAGGGAAACGGGGTAATGAGCAGTTCTTC. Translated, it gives CASSLGGLAGGKRGNEQFF.

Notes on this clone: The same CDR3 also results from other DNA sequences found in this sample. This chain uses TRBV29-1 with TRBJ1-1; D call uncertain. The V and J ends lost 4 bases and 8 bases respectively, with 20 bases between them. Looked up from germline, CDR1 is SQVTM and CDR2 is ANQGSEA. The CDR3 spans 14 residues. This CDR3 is CSVGRDLAGTEAFF. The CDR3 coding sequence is TGCAGCGTTGGCCGGGATTTAGCGGGCACCGAAGCTTTCTTT.

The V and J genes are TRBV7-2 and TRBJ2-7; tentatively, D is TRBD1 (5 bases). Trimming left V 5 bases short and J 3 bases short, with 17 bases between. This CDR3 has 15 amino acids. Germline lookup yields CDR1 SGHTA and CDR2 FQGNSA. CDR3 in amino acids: CASSPTNRQFYEQYF. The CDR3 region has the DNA TGTGCCAGCAGCCCCACGAACAGGCAGTTCTACGAGCAGTACTTC.

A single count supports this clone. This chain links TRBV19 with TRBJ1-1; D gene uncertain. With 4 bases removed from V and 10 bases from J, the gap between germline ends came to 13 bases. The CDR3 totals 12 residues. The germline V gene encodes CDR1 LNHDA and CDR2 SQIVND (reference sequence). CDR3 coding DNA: TGTGCCAGTAGTACCGCATCCAGGCCAGCTTTCTTT. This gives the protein CASSTASRPAFF.

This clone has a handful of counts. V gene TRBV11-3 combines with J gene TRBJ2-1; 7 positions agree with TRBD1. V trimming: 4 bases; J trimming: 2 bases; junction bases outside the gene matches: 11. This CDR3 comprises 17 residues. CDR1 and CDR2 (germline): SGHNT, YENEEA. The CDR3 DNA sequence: TGTGCCAGCAGCTCTGTGACAGGGTCCCGGGCCTACAATGAGCAGTTCTTC. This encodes CASSSVTGSRAYNEQFF.

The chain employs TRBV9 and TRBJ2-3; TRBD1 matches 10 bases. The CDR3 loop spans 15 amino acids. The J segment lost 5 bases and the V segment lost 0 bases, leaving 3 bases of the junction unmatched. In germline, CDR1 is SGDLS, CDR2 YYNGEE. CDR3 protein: CASSVATGGRDTQYF. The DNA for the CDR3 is TGTGCCAGCAGCGTAGCGACAGGGGGCCGAGATACGCAGTATTTT.

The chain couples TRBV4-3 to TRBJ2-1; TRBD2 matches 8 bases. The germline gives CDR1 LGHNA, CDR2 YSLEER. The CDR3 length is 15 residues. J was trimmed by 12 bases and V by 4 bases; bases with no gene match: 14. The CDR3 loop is CASSPGGGGRKRQFF. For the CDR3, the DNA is TGCGCCAGCAGCCCCGGGGGGGGCGGGAGGAAGAGGCAGTTCTTC.

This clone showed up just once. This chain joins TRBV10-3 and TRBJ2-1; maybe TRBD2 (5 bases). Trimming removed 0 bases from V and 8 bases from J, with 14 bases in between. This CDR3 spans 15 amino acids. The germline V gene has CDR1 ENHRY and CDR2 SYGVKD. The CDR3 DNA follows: TGTGCCATCAGTGAGTCGCTTACTAGTTTGCATGAGCAGTTCTTC. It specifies CAISESLTSLHEQFF.

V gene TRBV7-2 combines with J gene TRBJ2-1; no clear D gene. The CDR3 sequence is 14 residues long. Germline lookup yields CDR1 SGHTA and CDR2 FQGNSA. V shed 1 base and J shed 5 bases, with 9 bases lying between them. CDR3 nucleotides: TGTGCCAGCAGCTTAGTATCAGTTGACAATGAGCAGTTCTTC. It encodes CASSLVSVDNEQFF.

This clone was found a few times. The CDR3 DNA sequence: TGCAGTGTGGGGGGGAACACTGAAGCTTTCTTT. Its translation: CSVGGNTEAFF. The chain combines TRBV20-1 with TRBJ1-1, with a tentative D call TRBD1 (5 bases). The CDR3 runs to 11 residues. V dropped 7 bases and J dropped 1 base, with 7 bases sitting between them. The germline V gene encodes CDR1 DFQATT and CDR2 SNEGSKA (reference sequence).